The rows below give T cell receptor beta chains drawn from one sample of a study of T cells after yellow fever vaccination. TCRdb fed the 5' RACE reads into MiXCR, producing one record per CDR3 protein. The sample includes some 110,000 distinct CDR3 sequences, 7.5% to 9.5% of them seen just once. This specimen was CD8+ T cells sorted from PBMCs, taken 45 days after the yellow fever booster vaccination. These receptors all stem from a young man who received the YFV17D yellow fever vaccine. The CDR3 runs from the conserved cysteine through the conserved F or W.

j_call: TRBJ2-3
v_call: TRBV7-9
cdr3_aa: CASLRGYTDTQYF

j_call: TRBJ2-5
v_call: TRBV7-2
cdr3_aa: CASTELAGVGETQYF

j_call: TRBJ1-2
v_call: TRBV29-1
cdr3_aa: CSVEAPGGSYGYTF

j_call: TRBJ2-1
v_call: TRBV7-8
cdr3_aa: CASSRSWGTSGRVDEQFF

j_call: TRBJ2-5
v_call: TRBV11-2
cdr3_aa: CASSPPRTGWETQYF

j_call: TRBJ2-3
v_call: TRBV7-2
cdr3_aa: CASIDSGRTDTQYF

j_call: TRBJ2-3
v_call: TRBV20-1
cdr3_aa: CSAWASGPSTDTQYF

j_call: TRBJ1-5
v_call: TRBV20-1
cdr3_aa: CSARGVAEGGNQPQHF

j_call: TRBJ2-5
v_call: TRBV4-3
cdr3_aa: CASSQGRPSREGFETQYF

j_call: TRBJ2-7
v_call: TRBV27
cdr3_aa: CASSNQQGSYEQYF

j_call: TRBJ2-5
v_call: TRBV5-1
cdr3_aa: CASSLGQGYQETQYF

j_call: TRBJ2-7
v_call: TRBV12-3/TRBV12-4
cdr3_aa: CASSLVGQMYEQYF

j_call: TRBJ2-3
v_call: TRBV12-3/TRBV12-4
cdr3_aa: CASSLGDSSDTQYF

j_call: TRBJ2-1
v_call: TRBV5-1
cdr3_aa: CASSSPTSGSYNEQFF

j_call: TRBJ2-3
v_call: TRBV12-3/TRBV12-4
cdr3_aa: CASTNTDTQYF

j_call: TRBJ2-5
v_call: TRBV4-3
cdr3_aa: CASSSRTRAGETQYF

j_call: TRBJ1-1
v_call: TRBV10-2
cdr3_aa: CASNDRPETSNTEAFF

j_call: TRBJ2-1
v_call: TRBV5-1
cdr3_aa: CASSKTGEQFF

j_call: TRBJ2-1
v_call: TRBV30
cdr3_aa: CAWSVLAGPYNEQFF

j_call: TRBJ2-7
v_call: TRBV4-3
cdr3_aa: CASSQGFWLSEAAVYEQYF

j_call: TRBJ1-1
v_call: TRBV30
cdr3_aa: CAWSAYSSRTEAFF

j_call: TRBJ2-2
v_call: TRBV11-2
cdr3_aa: CASSGILAGGPNTGELFF

j_call: TRBJ2-7
v_call: TRBV7-9
cdr3_aa: CASSHRWGQGSYEQYF

j_call: TRBJ2-2
v_call: TRBV6-5
cdr3_aa: CASSYEGLATANTGELFF

j_call: TRBJ2-1
v_call: TRBV7-9
cdr3_aa: CAIALAVHNEQFF

j_call: TRBJ1-1
v_call: TRBV5-1
cdr3_aa: CASSLYSGGPEAFF

j_call: TRBJ2-1
v_call: TRBV5-1
cdr3_aa: CASSSGQGADEQFF

j_call: TRBJ2-1
v_call: TRBV6-2/TRBV6-3
cdr3_aa: CASSYSAGRGYNEQFF

j_call: TRBJ2-7
v_call: TRBV7-8
cdr3_aa: CASSAGLGPYEQYF

j_call: TRBJ2-7
v_call: TRBV6-1
cdr3_aa: CASILRTSGKLASEQYF

j_call: TRBJ2-3
v_call: TRBV27
cdr3_aa: CASSLRGSPDTQYF

j_call: TRBJ2-3
v_call: TRBV12-3/TRBV12-4
cdr3_aa: CASSLRGTQYF

j_call: TRBJ2-5
v_call: TRBV7-8
cdr3_aa: CASKLAGEETQYF

j_call: TRBJ1-2
v_call: TRBV7-9
cdr3_aa: CASSQNLFYGYTF

j_call: TRBJ2-1
v_call: TRBV30
cdr3_aa: CAFSRSGSYNEQFF

j_call: TRBJ2-1
v_call: TRBV5-1
cdr3_aa: CASRGNEQFF

j_call: TRBJ2-7
v_call: TRBV5-1
cdr3_aa: CASSLAFEGTDEQYF

j_call: TRBJ2-1
v_call: TRBV29-1
cdr3_aa: CSVTLADLNEQFF

j_call: TRBJ1-1
v_call: TRBV12-3/TRBV12-4
cdr3_aa: CASSPTGGVTEAFF

j_call: TRBJ2-7
v_call: TRBV6-5
cdr3_aa: CASSYRGSYEQYF

j_call: TRBJ2-2
v_call: TRBV30
cdr3_aa: CAWSVHSIANTGELFF

j_call: TRBJ2-7
v_call: TRBV4-1
cdr3_aa: CASSQEGRGGYEQYF

j_call: TRBJ1-1
v_call: TRBV5-1
cdr3_aa: CASSVDGYTEAFF

j_call: TRBJ2-5
v_call: TRBV13
cdr3_aa: CASSLRDLETQYF

j_call: TRBJ2-7
v_call: TRBV27
cdr3_aa: CATGRTSWHEQYF

j_call: TRBJ2-1
v_call: TRBV7-9
cdr3_aa: CASSSLAGPYNEQFF

j_call: TRBJ2-1
v_call: TRBV7-9
cdr3_aa: CASSELQGAPYNEQFF

j_call: TRBJ2-2
v_call: TRBV6-1
cdr3_aa: CASSRDRANTGELFF

j_call: TRBJ2-1
v_call: TRBV14
cdr3_aa: CASSRWTSVYNEQFF

j_call: TRBJ2-1
v_call: TRBV9
cdr3_aa: CASSPSGHEQFF

j_call: TRBJ2-2
v_call: TRBV10-3
cdr3_aa: CAISGDGTNTGELFF

j_call: TRBJ2-3
v_call: TRBV6-5
cdr3_aa: CASSYPGRPDTQYF

j_call: TRBJ2-7
v_call: TRBV20-1
cdr3_aa: CSARGLSSYEQYF